These T cell receptor beta chains were read from a single sample in a study of T cells after yellow fever vaccination. One entry per CDR3 protein, called by TCRdb with MiXCR from the 5' RACE reads. The repertoire holds roughly 310,000 distinct CDR3 sequences, with 8.7% as singletons. The sequenced sample was PBMCs, obtained on the day of the first yellow fever vaccination. Source of these receptors: a young man who received the YFV17D yellow fever vaccine. The CDR3 runs from the conserved cysteine through the conserved F or W. D genes are given only for firm matches. Clone size is stated in some rows and not others, as once, few, many or a class when expanded.

>13|TRBD1|TRBV29-1|TRBJ1-2|few
TGCAGCGTTGCCCTGGGACAGAACTATGGCTACACCTTC
CSVALGQNYGYTF
>13|NA|TRBV27|TRBJ2-1|few
TGTGCCAGCCTGAGGAGGCTTGACAATGAGCAGTTCTTC
CASLRRLDNEQFF
>16|TRBD1|TRBV5-1|TRBJ2-1|NA
TGCGCCAGCAGCTTCGTAGGACAGGGGGGTGCGGATGAGCAGTTCTTC
CASSFVGQGGADEQFF
>15|NA|TRBV7-9|TRBJ2-2|many
TGTGCCAGCAGCCAGCCGGGACCAAACACCGGGGAGCTGTTTTTT
CASSQPGPNTGELFF
>16|TRBD2|TRBV7-2|TRBJ2-3|few
TGTGCCAGCAGCTCGACTAGCGGGGGGCGGGGAGATACGCAGTATTTT
CASSSTSGGRGDTQYF
>13|NA|TRBV20-1|TRBJ1-1|NA
TGCAGTGCTCGGAAGGGGTTGAACACTGAAGCTTTCTTT
CSARKGLNTEAFF
>14|TRBD1|TRBV15|TRBJ1-2|few
TGTGCCACCAGCAGGCTGGGACAGGGCTATGGCTACACCTTC
CATSRLGQGYGYTF
>11|NA|TRBV2|TRBJ2-6|NA
TGTGCGGGGTCTGGGGCCAACGTCCTGACTTTC
CAGSGANVLTF
>16|NA|TRBV19|TRBJ1-5|NA
TGTGCCAGTAGTATTATATCAGGACCGAATAGACAGCCCCAGCATTTT
CASSIISGPNRQPQHF
>15|NA|TRBV7-2|TRBJ2-1|NA
TGTGCCAGCAGCTCGTTCTTCGGGACTTACAATGAGCAGTTCTTC
CASSSFFGTYNEQFF
>15|NA|TRBV14|TRBJ2-2|NA
TGTGCCAGCAGCCAAGCTATCTCGGGCACCGGGGAGCTGTTTTTT
CASSQAISGTGELFF
>12|TRBD2|TRBV20-1|TRBJ2-1|many
TGCAGTGCTGAACGGACTAGTACTGAGCAGTTCTTC
CSAERTSTEQFF
>13|NA|TRBV7-9|TRBJ1-1|few
TGTGCCAGCAGCTTTACAGGAACCACTGAAGCTTTCTTT
CASSFTGTTEAFF
>13|NA|TRBV6-2/TRBV6-3|TRBJ1-5|few
TGTGCCAGCAGCCACCGAGGCAATCAGCCCCAGCATTTT
CASSHRGNQPQHF
>16|TRBD1|TRBV12-3/TRBV12-4|TRBJ2-7|few
TGTGCCAGCAGCAGCCCCACAGGGGGCGGAGGTTACGAGCAGTACTTC
CASSSPTGGGGYEQYF
>17|TRBD2|TRBV5-1|TRBJ2-3|NA
TGCGCCAGCAGCGTTCGGACTAGCGGGGGTAGCACAGATACGCAGTATTTT
CASSVRTSGGSTDTQYF
>14|NA|TRBV4-3|TRBJ1-1|NA
TGCGCCAGCAGCCAAGAGGAGGGTTACACTGAAGCTTTCTTT
CASSQEEGYTEAFF
>17|NA|TRBV4-2|TRBJ2-4|many
TGTGCCAGCAGCCAAGAAACGAGGGGGGCTGCCAAAAACATTCAGTACTTC
CASSQETRGAAKNIQYF
>15|NA|TRBV20-1|TRBJ2-2|NA
TGCAGTGCTCGGCTGGGGGCCCTGAACACCGGGGAGCTGTTTTTT
CSARLGALNTGELFF
>17|TRBD2|TRBV7-9|TRBJ2-3|few
TGTGCCAGCAGCTCGCCGACTAGCGGGGGTGACACAGATACGCAGTATTTT
CASSSPTSGGDTDTQYF
>12|NA|TRBV6-2/TRBV6-3|TRBJ2-7|few
TGTGCCAGCAGAAGAACAGGGACCGAGCAGTACTTC
CASRRTGTEQYF
>14|NA|TRBV18|TRBJ1-1|NA
TGTGCCAGCTCACTCCAGACAGGAGGCACTGAAGCTTTCTTT
CASSLQTGGTEAFF
>18|TRBD2|TRBV12-3/TRBV12-4|TRBJ2-5|few
TGTGCCAGCAGTTTACACCTGGGACTAGCGGGGGATCAAGAGACCCAGTACTTC
CASSLHLGLAGDQETQYF
>15|NA|TRBV7-3|TRBJ1-6|few
TGTGCCAGCAGCTTAGGAGCTTCCCTTAATTCACCCCTCCACTTT
CASSLGASLNSPLHF
>17|TRBD1|TRBV5-1|TRBJ2-6|NA
TGCGCCAGCAGCGGGAAGGGACAGTCCTCTGGGGCCAACGTCCTGACTTTC
CASSGKGQSSGANVLTF
>15|NA|TRBV19|TRBJ2-2|NA
TGTGCCAGTAGTACGGGTGACGCGAACACCGGGGAGCTGTTTTTT
CASSTGDANTGELFF
>13|NA|TRBV7-3|TRBJ1-2|few
TGTGCCAGCAGCCGGGGGACTGATGACGGCTACACCTTC
CASSRGTDDGYTF
>14|TRBD1|TRBV20-1|TRBJ2-5|few
TGCAGTGCTAGAGTGGGGACAGCCCAAGAGACCCAGTACTTC
CSARVGTAQETQYF
>15|TRBD1|TRBV10-3|TRBJ2-1|NA
TGTGCCATCAGTGAGTCCGGGACAGGGGGGGATGAGCAGTTCTTC
CAISESGTGGDEQFF
>13|NA|TRBV7-3|TRBJ2-3|few
TGTGCCAGCACCTTTAAGGGGGCAGATACGCAGTATTTT
CASTFKGADTQYF
>17|NA|TRBV11-2|TRBJ1-6|few
TGTGCCAGCAGCCATGACTTTACGAGCTCCTATAATTCACCCCTCCACTTT
CASSHDFTSSYNSPLHF
>14|NA|TRBV4-1|TRBJ1-6|NA
TGCGCCAGCAGCCAAGAGCCAGCTAATTCACCCCTCCACTTT
CASSQEPANSPLHF
>19|TRBD1|TRBV10-3|TRBJ2-6|few
TGTGCCATCAGTGAGCCTAGACAGGGGGCGGGCTCTGGGGCCAACGTCCTGACTTTC
CAISEPRQGAGSGANVLTF
>17|TRBD1|TRBV4-2|TRBJ1-1|few
TGTGCCAGCAGGCTGAGGGAAGGCTACAGGGGGAACACTGAAGCTTTCTTT
CASRLREGYRGNTEAFF
>13|NA|TRBV4-1|TRBJ2-2|few
TGCGCCAGCAGCCAAGATCGGACCGGGGAGCTGTTTTTT
CASSQDRTGELFF
>15|TRBD2|TRBV6-5|TRBJ2-1|many
TGTGCCAGCAGTTACAGGGCTAGCGGGGGGGCAAGGCAGTTCTTC
CASSYRASGGARQFF
>13|NA|TRBV6-5|TRBJ1-5|many
TGTGCCAGCAGTTACGGGATCAATCAGCCCCAGCATTTT
CASSYGINQPQHF
>16|NA|TRBV11-2|TRBJ2-3|many
TGTGCCAGCAGCAGTTTAGGGATGGGAGGTACAGATACGCAGTATTTT
CASSSLGMGGTDTQYF
>11|NA|TRBV7-2|TRBJ1-3|few
TGTGCCAGCAGCACGGGTTTGACCATATATTTT
CASSTGLTIYF
>17|NA|TRBV5-1|TRBJ1-2|NA
TGCGCCAGCAGCTTGGAGGGCAGCTTCCCCCTTAACCATGGCTACACCTTC
CASSLEGSFPLNHGYTF
>17|NA|TRBV6-2/TRBV6-3|TRBJ2-6|few
TGTGCCAGCAGTTACCCCAGGGGGGACTCTGGGGCCAACGTCCTGACTTTC
CASSYPRGDSGANVLTF
>14|NA|TRBV6-5|TRBJ2-5|NA
TGTGCCAGCAGTTACTCGACTCTACAAGAGACCCAGTACTTC
CASSYSTLQETQYF
>14|NA|TRBV7-2|TRBJ2-1|few
TGTGCCAGCAGCCCATATAGGGGTACGAATGAGCAGTTCTTC
CASSPYRGTNEQFF
>15|NA|TRBV12-3/TRBV12-4|TRBJ2-5|NA
TGTGCCAGCAGTTCCGGGACTCTCTTGTCTGAGACCCAGTACTTC
CASSSGTLLSETQYF
>17|TRBD1|TRBV5-1|TRBJ2-5|few
TGCGCCAGCAGCTTGGGGACAGGGGGAGGATTTCAAGAGACCCAGTACTTC
CASSLGTGGGFQETQYF
>13|NA|TRBV6-5|TRBJ2-1|NA
TGTGCCAGCAGTTACTCTCGGAGGCAAGAGCAGTTCTTC
CASSYSRRQEQFF
>14|NA|TRBV7-2|TRBJ2-3|NA
TGTGCCAGCACCCTCCCGGGGGCGGGAGATACGCAGTATTTT
CASTLPGAGDTQYF
>15|NA|TRBV6-1|TRBJ1-3|NA
TGTGCCAGTTACCAAGGGACGGCGACTGGAAACACCATATATTTT
CASYQGTATGNTIYF
>15|NA|TRBV7-2|TRBJ1-1|many
TGTGCCAGCAGCTTAGCTCCCGTTATGTACACTGAAGCTTTCTTT
CASSLAPVMYTEAFF
>15|NA|TRBV5-1|TRBJ1-5|NA
TGCGCCAGCAGCTTGGCTGGACAGATAAATCAGCCCCAGCATTTT
CASSLAGQINQPQHF
>14|TRBD1|TRBV12-3/TRBV12-4|TRBJ1-3|NA
TGTGCCAGCAGTTTGGGACAGGGAGCGGACACCATATATTTT
CASSLGQGADTIYF
>12|NA|TRBV5-4|TRBJ2-2|many
TGTGCCAGCAGCTACGACACCGGGGAGCTGTTTTTT
CASSYDTGELFF
>16|TRBD1|TRBV6-5|TRBJ2-2|NA
TGTGCCAGCAGTTGGAACCGGGGGACAGGGGCCGGGGAGCTGTTTTTT
CASSWNRGTGAGELFF
>15|NA|TRBV5-4|TRBJ2-4|few
TGTGCCAGCAGCTTGGATCCGGCGGATTGGTCGGTTCAGTACTTC
CASSLDPADWSVQYF